Following are 21 T cell receptor beta chains from one sample sequenced in a study of OX40 agonist ivuxolimab in advanced cancers. The data were produced by immunoSEQ multiplex PCR, yet TCRdb's version contains in-frame clones alone and is incomplete. The sample lists about 69,000 clones; 75% to 90% were seen once. Here the sequenced sample was CD4+ or CD8+ T cells sorted from blood, taken in a trial of the OX40 agonist ivuxolimab. These receptors originate from an adult with an advanced solid tumor such as melanoma, head and neck, liver or kidney cancer.

The chain uses TRBV18 and TRBJ2-3; D may correspond to TRBD1 or TRBD2 (5 bases each). The germline gives CDR1 KGHSH, CDR2 LQKENI. Trimming shortened V by 0 bases and J by 5 bases, and 12 bases separated the two germline ends. CDR3 length: 15 residues. CDR3 loop: CASSPPTVEGDTQYF. For the CDR3, the DNA is TGTGCCAGCTCACCACCGACAGTCGAGGGAGATACGCAGTATTTT. Full variable domain (outside the CDR3, taken from reference TRBV18 and TRBJ2-3): NAGVMQNPRHLVRRRGQEARLRCSPMKGHSHVYWYRQLPEEGLKFMVYLQKENIIDESGMPKERFSAEFPKEGPSILRIQQVVRGDSAAYFCASSPPTVEGDTQYFGPGTRLTVL.

V gene TRBV6-4 combines with J gene TRBJ2-3; TRBD1 is a possible D gene (5 bases). Per the germline V gene, CDR1 is MRHNA and CDR2 is SNTAGT. The CDR3 has 15 amino acids. V was shortened by 3 bases and J by 0 bases, with 10 bases between the two germline ends. This CDR3 reads CASSESGHSTDTQYF. CDR3 coding DNA: TGTGCCAGCAGTGAGTCAGGGCATAGCACAGATACGCAGTATTTT.

About this clone itself: At one end, the junction sequence differs from germline, possibly due to a read error. V is TRBV2 and J is TRBJ1-2; perhaps TRBD1 as D (5 bases). Germline CDR1 SNHLY, CDR2 FYNNEI. The CDR3 spans 14 residues. This CDR3 is CASSEALQEGAGFF. CDR3 nucleotide sequence: TGTGCCAGCAGTGAAGCTCTGCAAGAAGGGGCGGGTTTCTTC.

V is TRBV5-1 and J is TRBJ1-5; 8 bases are a match to TRBD1. V gave up 1 base and J gave up 5 bases; unmatched junction bases: 5. This CDR3 is 15 amino acids long. CDR1 SGHRS and CDR2 YFSETQ come from the germline V gene. The CDR3 sequence: CASSLSTGGHQPQHF. The CDR3 DNA is TGCGCCAGCAGCTTGAGCACAGGGGGGCATCAGCCCCAGCATTTT.

This chain joins TRBV7-9 and TRBJ1-2, with TRBD1 identical over 7 bases. Germline CDR1 SEHNR, CDR2 FQNEAQ (reference sequence). V was pared by 6 bases and J by 3 bases, with 7 bases of the junction left unmatched. The CDR3 runs 14 residues. The DNA of the CDR3 is TGTGCCAGCAGATATGCCGGGACAGACTATGGCTACACCTTC. Translated, it gives CASRYAGTDYGYTF.

V and J are TRBV27 and TRBJ1-6; D may be TRBD1 (6 bases). The V gene lost 10 bases and the J gene lost 3 bases, with 16 bases spanning the gap. CDR3 length: 15 amino acids. Germline values: CDR1 MNHEY, CDR2 SMNVEV (reference sequence). The CDR3 bases are TGTGCCACCAAGGGAGGACAGAACTATAATTCACCCCTCCACTTT. The encoded protein is CATKGGQNYNSPLHF.

To note about this clone: One end of the junction varies from germline; a read error may be responsible. The gene calls are TRBV28 and TRBJ2-1, with D tentatively TRBD1 or TRBD2 (6 bases each). CDR3 length: 18 amino acids. Germline lookup yields CDR1 MDHEN and CDR2 SYDVKM. This chain's CDR3 is CTSRYSISGARTYNEQFF. The CDR3 coding sequence is TGTACCAGCAGGTACTCCATTTCGGGGGCTAGGACCTACAATGAGCAGTTCTTC. The full variable domain, with the rest looked up from reference TRBV28 and TRBJ2-1, is DVKVTQSSRYLVKRTGEKVFLECVQDMDHENMFWYRQDPGLGLRLIYFSYDVKMKEKGDIPEGYSVSREKKERFSLILESASTNQTSMYLCTSRYSISGARTYNEQFFGPGTRLTVL.

This CDR3 reads CASSPGQGGRQFF. CDR3 nucleotides: TGTGCCAGCAGTCCCGGACAGGGTGGTCGGCAGTTCTTC. This chain connects TRBV28 to TRBJ2-1, with TRBD1 identical over 8 bases. J gave up 12 bases and V 5 bases, and 9 bases lay outside the gene matches. This CDR3 has 13 amino acids. Germline CDR1 MDHEN, CDR2 SYDVKM.

This clone appeared once. The chain links TRBV29-1 to TRBJ2-5; a possible D gene is TRBD1 (5 bases). TRBJ2-7 explains the end of the DNA better; the J call may be wrong. Germline loops: CDR1 SQVTM, CDR2 ANQGSEA. This CDR3 contains 13 residues. CDR3 coding DNA: TGCAGCGTTGAAGATCAGGGCCGGGTCGAGCAGTACTTC. Protein sequence: CSVEDQGRVEQYF.

V is TRBV28 and J is TRBJ1-2; 10 nucleotides agree with TRBD1. The length of the CDR3 is 13 residues. The junction had 3 bases not matched to a gene; V was cut back by 6 bases and J by 5 bases. Germline V gene sequence: CDR1 MDHEN, CDR2 SYDVKM. CDR3 nucleotides: TGTGCCAGCAGGACAGGGGGCTCTTATGGCTACACCTTC. Translation gives CASRTGGSYGYTF.

This chain joins TRBV19 and TRBJ2-1; unclear D gene. The CDR3 has 14 amino acids. V shed 1 base and J shed 7 bases, with 11 bases lying between them. Per germline, CDR1 LNHDA and CDR2 SQIVND (reference sequence). The CDR3, as DNA: TGTGCCAGTAGTATAGGCCCAGGTTTGAATGAGCAGTTCTTC. It encodes CASSIGPGLNEQFF.

The rearrangement links TRBV6-6 to TRBJ1-4; TRBD1 agrees at 12 bases. The CDR3 extends over 14 amino acids. CDR1 is MNHNY, CDR2 SVGAGI, per germline (reference sequence). V dropped 6 bases and J dropped 6; count of bases not matched to a gene: 2. The CDR3 coding sequence is TGTGCCAGCAGCAGGGACAGGGGGCATGAAAAACTGTTTTTT. Translation: CASSRDRGHEKLFF.

The chain recombines TRBV5-1 with TRBJ2-4; TRBD1 matches 9 bases. The CDR3 is 15 amino acids. V shed 4 bases, J shed 6 bases, and the junction held 8 bases outside the gene matches. Germline V CDR1 and CDR2: SGHRS, YFSETQ. CDR3 protein: CASSQDGQGINIQYF. The CDR3 bases are TGCGCCAGCAGCCAAGACGGACAGGGGATAAACATTCAGTACTTC.

The genes are TRBV6-1 and TRBJ1-3, with 7 bases aligning to TRBD1. CDR1 is MNHNS, CDR2 SASEGT, per germline. The CDR3 extends over 16 amino acids. Losses at the gene ends were 6 bases for V and 0 bases for J; bases not matched to a gene: 8. CDR3 region: CASRESTGHSGNTIYF. In DNA, the CDR3 is TGTGCCAGCAGAGAATCGACAGGGCACTCTGGAAACACCATATATTTT.

The CDR3 reads CASSPSWGGDEKLFF. The DNA for the CDR3 is TGCGCCAGCAGCCCTAGTTGGGGGGGGGATGAAAAACTGTTTTTT. V and J are TRBV4-1 and TRBJ1-4; a weak D match, TRBD1 (5 bases). The CDR3 covers 15 residues. Germline lookup yields CDR1 MGHRA and CDR2 YSYEKL. V gave up 4 bases and J gave up 6 bases, with 15 bases separating them.

The J gene is TRBJ2-5, the V gene TRBV2, with D possibly called TRBD1 or TRBD2 (5 bases each). Trimming removed 6 bases from V and 5 bases from J, with 10 bases in between. Per germline, CDR1 SNHLY and CDR2 FYNNEI. The CDR3 is 12 residues long. The CDR3 coding sequence is TGTGCCAGCAGCGGGGACGGGGAGACCCAGTACTTC. It is translated as CASSGDGETQYF.

The rearrangement joins TRBV9 to TRBJ1-4; a weak D match, TRBD1 (5 bases). The germline V gene encodes CDR1 SGDLS and CDR2 YYNGEE. CDR3 length: 14 amino acids. V was clipped by 3 bases and J by 4 bases, with 10 bases between them. The CDR3 reads CASSETVINEKLFF. CDR3 coding DNA: TGTGCCAGCAGCGAGACAGTAATTAATGAAAAACTGTTTTTT.

The V and J genes are TRBV28 and TRBJ2-1, with D maybe TRBD2 (6 bases). This CDR3 comprises 16 residues. V gave up 5 bases and J gave up 9 bases, with 23 bases separating them. Germline loops: CDR1 MDHEN, CDR2 SYDVKM. CDR3 DNA sequence: TGTGCCAGCAGTCCCCGGAGAGGCGGGATCACAGGTGAGCAGTTCTTC. Its translation: CASSPRRGGITGEQFF.

This clone was observed a handful of times. The chain uses TRBV6-1 and TRBJ2-7; D remains ambiguous. The CDR3 has 11 amino acids. Germline V gives CDR1 MNHNS, CDR2 SASEGT. The germline V and J ends were trimmed by 8 bases and 3 bases, with 8 bases remaining between them. For the CDR3, the DNA is TGTGCCAGCCAGGAAGGCTACGAGCAGTACTTC. Its protein is CASQEGYEQYF.

The chain combines TRBV27 with TRBJ1-1; D unresolved. The CDR3 consists of 16 residues. V lost 4 bases and J lost 0, with 15 bases in between. In germline, CDR1 is MNHEY, CDR2 SMNVEV (reference sequence). CDR3 in DNA: TGTGCCAGCAGTTCCCTTTCGACACCTCTGAACACTGAAGCTTTCTTT. It yields the protein CASSSLSTPLNTEAFF.

The chain is built from TRBV6-5 and TRBJ1-5; weak D call: TRBD1 (5 bases). Germline CDR1 is MNHEY and CDR2 is SVGAGI. This CDR3 region has 12 residues. Trimming removed 5 bases from V and 16 bases from J, with 18 bases in between. CDR3 coding DNA: TGTGCCAGCAGTAAGACCGGGACCCATTACCATTTT. Translation: CASSKTGTHYHF.